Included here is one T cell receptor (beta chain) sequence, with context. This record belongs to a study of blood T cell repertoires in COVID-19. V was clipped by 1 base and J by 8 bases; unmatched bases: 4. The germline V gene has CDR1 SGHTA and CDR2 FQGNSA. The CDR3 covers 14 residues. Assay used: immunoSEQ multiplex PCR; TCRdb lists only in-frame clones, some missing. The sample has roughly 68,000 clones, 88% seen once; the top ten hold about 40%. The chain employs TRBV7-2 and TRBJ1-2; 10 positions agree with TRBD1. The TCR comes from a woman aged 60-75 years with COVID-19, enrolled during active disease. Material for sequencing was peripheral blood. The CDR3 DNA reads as TGTGCCAGCAGCTTAGGGACAGGGGGTGGAGGCTACACCTTC. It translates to CASSLGTGGGGYTF. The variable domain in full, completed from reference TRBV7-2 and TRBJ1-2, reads GAGVSQSPSNKVTEKGKDVELRCDPISGHTALYWYRQSLGQGLEFLIYFQGNSAPDKSGLPSDRFSAERTGGSVSTLTIQRTQQEDSAVYLCASSLGTGGGGYTFGSGTRLTVV.